This is a list of T cell receptor beta chains from one sample in a study of tumour-infiltrating T cells in Burkitt lymphoma. Assay used: immunoSEQ multiplex PCR; TCRdb lists only in-frame clones, some missing. The data hold 4,500 to 6,000 clones, with around 13% observed a single time. Sequencing was performed on tumor tissue. These receptors were collected from a human donor with Burkitt lymphoma. Both conserved end residues are part of each CDR3. D genes are given only for firm matches. Size tells how often a clone was seen (once, few, many) or the class of an expanded clone, and some rows leave it out.

J: TRBJ1-4; D: .; V: TRBV7-2; size: .; CDR3: CASSPDSATNEKLFF; DNA: TGTGCCAGCAGCCCCGACAGCGCAACTAATGAAAAACTGTTTTTT
J: TRBJ2-4; D: .; V: TRBV28; size: few; CDR3: CASSTRDIQYF; DNA: TGTGCCAGCAGTACGAGGGACATTCAGTACTTC
J: TRBJ2-1; D: .; V: TRBV2; size: .; CDR3: CASRNNEQFF; DNA: TGTGCCAGTAGAAACAATGAGCAGTTCTTC
J: TRBJ2-3; D: .; V: TRBV5-8; size: few; CDR3: CASSGGRGTIDTQYF; DNA: TGTGCCAGCAGCGGGGGTCGGGGTACAATAGATACGCAGTATTTT
J: TRBJ1-5; D: .; V: TRBV5-6; size: .; CDR3: CASSLGAGGSGNQPQHF; DNA: TGTGCCAGCAGCTTGGGAGCGGGGGGCTCGGGCAATCAGCCCCAGCATTTT
J: TRBJ1-4; D: TRBD1; V: TRBV7-9; size: few; CDR3: CASRATGTVTEKLFF; DNA: TGTGCCAGCAGGGCAACCGGGACAGTAACTGAAAAACTGTTTTTT
J: TRBJ2-7; D: .; V: TRBV29-1; size: .; CDR3: CSVGHPSYEQYF; DNA: TGCAGCGTTGGACACCCCTCCTACGAGCAGTACTTC
J: TRBJ1-2; D: .; V: TRBV28; size: .; CDR3: CASSLGGLGYTF; DNA: TGTGCCAGCAGTTTGGGGGGGTTAGGCTACACCTTC
J: TRBJ1-1; D: .; V: TRBV29-1; size: .; CDR3: CSVCQSNTEAFF; DNA: TGCAGCGTCTGTCAGTCGAACACTGAAGCTTTCTTT
J: TRBJ2-3; D: .; V: TRBV2; size: .; CDR3: CASSVNRAPDTQYF; DNA: TGTGCCAGCAGTGTTAACCGGGCTCCAGATACGCAGTATTTT
J: TRBJ2-1; D: TRBD1; V: TRBV27; size: few; CDR3: CASSMTGEGSRNEQFF; DNA: TGTGCCAGCAGCATGACAGGGGAAGGTTCGAGGAATGAGCAGTTCTTC
J: TRBJ1-3; D: .; V: TRBV2; size: .; CDR3: CASSRDVGNTIYF; DNA: TGTGCCAGCAGTCGGGACGTCGGAAACACCATATATTTT
J: TRBJ1-2; D: .; V: TRBV5-1; size: few; CDR3: CASSLRDLLDGYTF; DNA: TGCGCCAGCAGCTTAAGGGACCTTTTAGATGGCTACACCTTC
J: TRBJ1-6; D: TRBD1; V: TRBV28; size: .; CDR3: CASSRSRDRDSPLHF; DNA: TGTGCCAGCAGTCGAAGCCGGGACAGGGATTCACCCCTCCACTTT
J: TRBJ1-1; D: .; V: TRBV27; size: few; CDR3: CASSLGGWGNTEAFF; DNA: TGTGCCAGCAGTTTAGGGGGTTGGGGGAACACTGAAGCTTTCTTT
J: TRBJ2-7; D: TRBD1; V: TRBV30; size: few; CDR3: CAWRPGGTYEQYF; DNA: TGTGCCTGGAGACCAGGGGGAACCTACGAGCAGTACTTC
J: TRBJ1-2; D: .; V: TRBV7-9; size: few; CDR3: CASSPGKRGYGYTF; DNA: TGTGCCAGCAGCCCGGGGAAGAGGGGGTATGGCTACACCTTC
J: TRBJ1-1; D: .; V: TRBV2; size: few; CDR3: CASTSEQTGRGTEAFF; DNA: TGTGCCAGCACCTCTGAACAGACGGGCAGGGGCACTGAAGCTTTCTTT
J: TRBJ1-1; D: TRBD1; V: TRBV9; size: .; CDR3: CASSSGQSRTEAFF; DNA: TGTGCCAGCAGCTCGGGACAGTCCAGGACTGAAGCTTTCTTT
J: TRBJ2-2; D: .; V: TRBV4-1; size: .; CDR3: CASKFPTGELFF; DNA: TGCGCCAGCAAGTTCCCCACCGGGGAGCTGTTTTTT
J: TRBJ2-7; D: TRBD2; V: TRBV18; size: few; CDR3: CATRPMASGSYEQYF; DNA: TGTGCCACCCGCCCCATGGCTAGCGGTTCCTACGAGCAGTACTTC
J: TRBJ2-3; D: .; V: TRBV28; size: .; CDR3: CASRHGAGGTDTQYF; DNA: TGTGCCAGCAGGCATGGGGCAGGGGGCACAGATACGCAGTATTTT
J: TRBJ1-6; D: .; V: TRBV7-9; size: few; CDR3: CATSPLHF; DNA: TGTGCCACCTCACCCCTCCACTTT
J: TRBJ1-1; D: TRBD1; V: TRBV5-1; size: .; CDR3: CASSLGDRGLKTEAFF; DNA: TGCGCCAGCAGCTTGGGGGACAGGGGGCTGAAGACTGAAGCTTTCTTT
J: TRBJ2-1; D: TRBD1; V: TRBV6-1; size: .; CDR3: CASSETLRDRGRNEQFF; DNA: TGTGCCAGCAGTGAAACCCTCAGGGACAGGGGGCGAAATGAGCAGTTCTTC
J: TRBJ2-2; D: TRBD2; V: TRBV6-5; size: few; CDR3: CASSFLAGASTGELFF; DNA: TGTGCCAGCAGTTTTCTAGCGGGAGCCTCGACCGGGGAGCTGTTTTTT
J: TRBJ2-7; D: .; V: TRBV11-2; size: few; CDR3: CASSLGGRRQQYF; DNA: TGTGCCAGCAGCTTAGGCGGCAGACGGCAGCAGTACTTC
J: TRBJ1-2; D: TRBD1; V: TRBV28; size: medium-sized; CDR3: CASSLDRGPFYGYTF; DNA: TGTGCCAGCAGTTTGGACAGGGGCCCCTTTTATGGCTACACCTTC
J: TRBJ2-7; D: TRBD2; V: TRBV5-6; size: few; CDR3: CASSPSGRSYEQYF; DNA: TGTGCCAGCAGCCCTAGCGGCCGCTCCTACGAGCAGTACTTC
J: TRBJ2-5; D: .; V: TRBV7-2; size: few; CDR3: CASSLARRITGETQYF; DNA: TGTGCCAGCAGCTTAGCTCGGCGTATTACTGGGGAGACCCAGTACTTC
J: TRBJ2-1; D: TRBD2; V: TRBV7-2; size: .; CDR3: CPLGTSGLHSYNEQFF; DNA: TGTCCCCTAGGTACTAGCGGGTTACACTCCTACAATGAGCAGTTCTTC
J: TRBJ1-5; D: .; V: TRBV19; size: few; CDR3: CASSIDPSSNQPQHF; DNA: TGTGCCAGTAGTATCGACCCGTCGAGCAATCAGCCCCAGCATTTT
J: TRBJ1-4; D: TRBD1; V: TRBV5-1; size: .; CDR3: CASSIGQGDEKLFF; DNA: TGCGCCAGCAGCATAGGACAGGGGGACGAAAAACTGTTTTTT
J: TRBJ2-7; D: .; V: TRBV27; size: few; CDR3: CASSLIFRGSGKYEQYF; DNA: TGTGCCAGCAGTTTGATTTTTAGGGGATCGGGGAAATACGAGCAGTACTTC
J: TRBJ1-1; D: .; V: TRBV4-1; size: .; CDR3: CASRDTANTEAFF; DNA: TGCGCCAGCCGGGACACGGCGAACACTGAAGCTTTCTTT
J: TRBJ2-1; D: TRBD2; V: TRBV27; size: few; CDR3: CASSLLAGSEQFF; DNA: TGTGCCAGCAGTTTACTAGCGGGATCTGAGCAGTTCTTC
J: TRBJ2-7; D: TRBD1; V: TRBV30; size: few; CDR3: CAWRSRDRVSEQYF; DNA: TGTGCCTGGAGGAGCCGGGACAGGGTAAGCGAGCAGTACTTC
J: TRBJ2-1; D: .; V: TRBV10-2; size: .; CDR3: CASSPLLSGGDEQFF; DNA: TGCGCCAGCAGTCCCCTACTAAGCGGAGGCGATGAGCAGTTCTTC
J: TRBJ2-7; D: .; V: TRBV9; size: .; CDR3: CASAVGQATYEQYF; DNA: TGTGCCAGCGCTGTGGGGCAGGCGACCTACGAGCAGTACTTC
J: TRBJ2-5; D: TRBD2; V: TRBV4-2; size: .; CDR3: CASSHGTSGRGETQYF; DNA: TGTGCCAGCAGCCATGGGACTAGCGGGAGGGGAGAGACCCAGTACTTC
J: TRBJ1-4; D: TRBD1; V: TRBV19; size: .; CDR3: CASSPGTADEKLFF; DNA: TGTGCCAGTAGTCCCGGGACAGCAGATGAAAAACTGTTTTTT
J: TRBJ1-2; D: .; V: TRBV6-5; size: .; CDR3: CASGSEGEDGLSGYTF; DNA: TGTGCCAGCGGTTCGGAGGGGGAGGACGGGCTAAGTGGCTACACCTTC
J: TRBJ1-2; D: .; V: TRBV28; size: few; CDR3: CASSLWTARGYTF; DNA: TGTGCCAGCAGTTTGTGGACAGCGCGGGGCTACACCTTC
J: TRBJ2-1; D: .; V: TRBV19; size: medium-sized; CDR3: CASSISFNNEQFF; DNA: TGTGCCAGTAGTATTTCTTTCAACAATGAGCAGTTCTTC
J: TRBJ2-7; D: .; V: TRBV29-1; size: few; CDR3: CSVGGWGKNGSYEQYF; DNA: TGCAGCGTTGGGGGTTGGGGGAAGAATGGGTCCTACGAGCAGTACTTC
J: TRBJ2-1; D: TRBD1; V: TRBV5-4; size: few; CDR3: CASRGQQGSSYNEQFF; DNA: TGTGCCAGCAGAGGGCAACAGGGGTCATCTTACAATGAGCAGTTCTTC